The 14 T cell receptor beta chains in this list originate from one sample, sequenced in a study of T cell responses to AZD1222 COVID-19 vaccine. Sequenced by immunoSEQ multiplex PCR; TCRdb stores in-frame clones only, minus some. The data hold 84,000 or so clones, with 70% to 90% observed a single time. Sequences were derived from peripheral blood, sampled on day 0 of AZD1222 vaccination. All receptors derive from an adult in good health.

The chain combines TRBV30 with TRBJ1-5; the D is unclear. This CDR3 is built from 14 residues. V was pared by 5 bases and J by 5 bases, with 16 bases between. Germline V gene sequence: CDR1 GTSNPN, CDR2 SVGIG (reference sequence). The DNA for the CDR3 is TGTGCCTGGTCAAAGGGTGGAAGCGATCAGCCCCAGCATTTT. This gives the protein CAWSKGGSDQPQHF.

Only one count was recorded for this clone. The V call is TRBV10-2, the J call TRBJ2-7, with 8 bases lining up with TRBD2. The CDR3 totals 15 residues. The germline V gene has CDR1 WSHSY and CDR2 SAAADI. Unmatched junction bases numbered 8, after V lost 4 bases and J lost 3 bases. CDR3 sequence: CASSVASGYGYEQYF. In DNA form, the CDR3 reads TGCGCCAGCAGTGTTGCTAGCGGGTATGGCTACGAGCAGTACTTC.

CDR3 loop: CASSTLTSGQNTGELFF. The CDR3, as DNA: TGTGCCAGCAGCACACTGACTAGCGGGCAGAACACCGGGGAGCTGTTTTTT. The chain is built from TRBV12-1 and TRBJ2-2; the table names TRBD2, a call not compared with the DNA. TRBV12-1 is a listed pseudogene. This CDR3 contains 17 residues.

This clone was seen a single time. V usage is TRBV7-3 and J usage is TRBJ2-3, with D perhaps TRBD1 or TRBD2 (6 bases each). V was pared by 2 bases and J by 1 base, with 13 bases between. This CDR3 is built from 16 residues. Germline CDR1 reads SGHTA; CDR2 reads FQGTGA. The CDR3 nucleotides read TGTGCCAGCAGCTTAGACAGGCCGGGGGGCACAGATACGCAGTATTTT. Translated: CASSLDRPGGTDTQYF.

The rearrangement links TRBV10-2 to TRBJ1-5; tentatively, D is TRBD1 (6 bases). CDR3 length: 14 residues. The V gene's germline CDR1 is WSHSY and CDR2 SAAADI. Trimming took off 7 bases at V and 4 bases at J, with 14 bases between the two ends. This chain's CDR3 is CASTGTPPNQPQHF. Written as DNA, the CDR3 is TGCGCCAGCACCGGGACACCTCCTAATCAGCCCCAGCATTTT.

CDR3 sequence reads: CASSRQGVNYGYTF. The CDR3 bases are TGTGCCAGTAGCAGACAGGGAGTTAACTATGGCTACACCTTC. V usage is TRBV19 and J usage is TRBJ1-2, with 7 nucleotides matching TRBD1. The trim removed 6 bases at V and 1 base at J, leaving 5 bases unmatched. The CDR3 extends over 14 amino acids. The V gene's germline CDR1 is LNHDA and CDR2 SQIVND (reference sequence).

V and J are TRBV2 and TRBJ1-2; D call uncertain. The germline V and J ends were trimmed by 8 bases and 4 bases, with 8 bases remaining between them. The CDR3 covers 11 residues. CDR1 and CDR2 from the germline V gene are SNHLY and FYNNEI. CDR3 bases: TGTGCCAGCGTTAGGGCCTATGGCTACACCTTC. It specifies CASVRAYGYTF.

This clone was observed once. This chain links TRBV11-3 with TRBJ2-6; no clear D gene. Trimming stripped 2 bases from V and 0 bases from J, with 8 bases between. Germline V gene lookup returns CDR1 SGHNT and CDR2 YENEEA. This CDR3 has 16 amino acids. The CDR3 DNA sequence: TGTGCCAGCAGCTTACCCCAGCTCTCTGGGGCCAACGTCCTGACTTTC. Protein: CASSLPQLSGANVLTF.

The gene calls are TRBV28 and TRBJ2-3; no reliable D call. Germline lookup yields CDR1 MDHEN and CDR2 SYDVKM. The CDR3 length is 14 residues. Between the trimmed V and J ends, which lost 5 bases and 0 bases, there was a span of 9 bases. CDR3 in amino acids: CASSPPGSTDTQYF. CDR3 DNA: TGTGCCAGCAGTCCCCCCGGGAGCACAGATACGCAGTATTTT.

J is TRBJ2-1 and V is TRBV10-3, with 9 bases aligning to TRBD1. V was clipped by 3 bases and J by 0 bases; unmatched bases: 3. CDR1 ENHRY and CDR2 SYGVKD come from the germline V gene. The CDR3 contains 16 residues. The DNA for the CDR3 is TGTGCCATCAGTGACCAGGGACAGGGCTCCTACAATGAGCAGTTCTTC. Encoded protein: CAISDQGQGSYNEQFF.

V usage is TRBV6-6 and J usage is TRBJ1-6; perhaps TRBD1 as D (6 bases). This CDR3 is built from 14 residues. Germline CDR1 is MNHNY and CDR2 is SVGAGI (reference sequence). Trimming stripped 6 bases from V and 10 bases from J, with 16 bases between. For the CDR3, the DNA is TGTGCCAGCAGCCCAAGGGGGGTAGGCTCACCCCTCCACTTT. Translated, it gives CASSPRGVGSPLHF.

The V call is TRBV6-5, the J call TRBJ2-6; the match to TRBD1 covers 7 bases. This CDR3 is 15 amino acids long. V lost 6 bases to trimming and J lost 2 bases; unmatched junction nucleotides: 4. The germline V gene has CDR1 MNHEY and CDR2 SVGAGI. The CDR3 bases are TGTGCCAGCAGCGATCAGGGGGCTGGGGCCAACGTCCTGACTTTC. This codes for CASSDQGAGANVLTF.

This chain links TRBV7-8 with TRBJ2-5, with TRBD1 matching 8 bases. The J segment lost 4 bases and the V segment lost 5 bases, leaving 12 bases of the junction unmatched. The CDR3 is 16 residues long. The germline gives CDR1 SGHVS, CDR2 FQNEAQ. This CDR3 is CASSRDRQGRRETQYF. The CDR3 DNA reads as TGTGCCAGCAGCCGAGATCGACAGGGGCGCAGAGAGACCCAGTACTTC.

This clone was recorded a few times. The chain has TRBV7-7 and TRBJ2-2, with 14 bases aligning to TRBD2. Germline assignment: CDR1 SSHAT and CDR2 FNYEAQ (reference sequence). The CDR3 sequence is 19 residues long. V gave up 5 bases and J gave up 6 bases; unmatched junction bases: 14. This CDR3 is CASSPSAGTSGSSAGELFF. The CDR3 nucleotides are TGTGCCAGCAGCCCCTCCGCCGGGACTAGCGGGAGTAGCGCCGGGGAGCTGTTTTTT.